The T cell receptor beta chain under discussion was sequenced for a study of blood T cells in healthy people across ages. Together with a sample-barcoded 5' primer, a J-beta primer mix was included in a second PCR lasting about 7 to 11 cycles. Each CDR3 protein is one row after TCRdb ran MiXCR on the 5' RACE reads. The sample gives hundreds of thousands of distinct CDR3 sequences, approximately 53% of which show up once; 25% to 30% is in the top ten. Healthy Caucasian individuals from Russia aged about 6 to 95 served as donors. Extraction of total RNA produced a minimum of 6 micrograms from each sample. This clonotype was detected a few times. The V gene lost 0 bases and the J gene lost 4 bases, with 4 bases spanning the gap. The CDR3 totals 13 residues. CDR1 is LNHNV, CDR2 YYDKDF, per germline (reference sequence).

The sequenced sample consisted of blood. The chain joins TRBV15 to TRBJ2-4; no clear D gene. The source is a man aged 40-55 years in good health. The DNA of the CDR3 is TGTGCCACCAGCAGAGACGGGAAAAACATTCAGTACTTC. Protein product: CATSRDGKNIQYF.